Ten or more counts support the clone carrying this TCR beta chain. Antigen unknown. On the day of bone marrow donation, the related graft donor provided peripheral blood. The CDR3 runs to 14 residues. The trim removed 6 bases at V and 9 bases at J, leaving 8 bases unmatched. CDR1 LNHDA and CDR2 SQIVND come from the germline V gene (reference sequence). Data came from immunoSEQ multiplex PCR; TCRdb stores just in-frame clones and leaves some out. Recorded here are 40,000 to 45,000 clones, with no singletons, and the ten leading clones hold 2% to 3%. The sample is drawn from a study of T cells after posttransplantation cyclophosphamide. The study's findings and limits: Donor-recipient repertoire similarity was low at 1-2 months, rising over year one. Recipient CMV seropositivity and CMV reactivation strongly tracked TRB clonality.

The sequenced sample consisted of PBMCs. The sequence was collected from a man aged 40-50 years in good health, CMV-negative, and a related stem cell transplant donor. The chain recombines TRBV19 with TRBJ2-1; 10 bases align to TRBD2. The CDR3 reads CASRPAGGPGEQFF. CDR3 DNA: TGTGCCAGTAGACCAGCGGGAGGGCCCGGTGAGCAGTTCTTC.